This T cell receptor beta chain was found in a study of T cell responses to AZD1222 COVID-19 vaccine. Study findings and constraints: No day 14 peak samples; only post-peak repertoires were characterized.

This CDR3 has 12 residues. CDR1 and CDR2 (germline): LNHDA, SQIVND (reference sequence). V lost 8 bases and J 6 bases, leaving 11 bases between the germline ends. On this clone itself: Its target is unknown.

The method was immunoSEQ multiplex PCR; TCRdb's version includes in-frame clones alone and lacks a portion of them. Among approximately 74,000 clones listed, roughly 89% were seen once. This TCR came from an adult in good health. The specimen was peripheral blood, collected on day 0 of AZD1222 vaccination. The rearrangement joins TRBV19 to TRBJ1-5; D unresolved. DNA of the CDR3: TGTGCCAGTGGGGAGGGATTTCAGCCCCAGCATTTT. Protein product: CASGEGFQPQHF.